This TCR beta chain was obtained from a study of CD8 T cells in ankylosing spondylitis (dated by TCRdb to 2016 to 2017). General notes on the study: The study set out to find disease-linked TCR variants by profiling T cell receptor beta repertoires in ankylosing spondylitis patients and healthy donors. Peripheral blood was sampled, and synovial fluid was also collected from ankylosing spondylitis patients. The full study cohort comprised about 24 ankylosing spondylitis patients and over a hundred healthy donors.

From the cysteine up to the phenylalanine, the CDR3 has a length of 15 residues. The kept DNA is CDR3 alone, 45 bases in frame from the first base. CDR1 and CDR2 are drawn from the germline V gene: SGHRS, YFSETQ. The V and J ends are trimmed by 4 bases and 0 bases, leaving 13 bases between them. What the work shows at the level of the full study, not this receptor alone: Significant enrichment of the disease-linked clones was reported in matched synovial fluid samples from ankylosing spondylitis patients. Some of the motif variants had been reported before in the synovial fluid and blood of reactive arthritis patients, a finding that suggests common disease-initiation mechanisms. In peripheral blood, the disease-linked clones were found at relatively low frequencies and had a CD8+ phenotype. A TCR beta motif of several highly homologous amino acid variants appeared characteristic of blood from ankylosing spondylitis patients.

Details on this clonotype: Its antigen target is currently unknown. Base qualities are not provided; no much larger clone lies one nucleotide away.

The instrument was an Illumina HiSeq 2500. TCR beta libraries were prepared by quantitative 5'-RACE with molecular barcodes. In the paper's pipeline: A new computational method, built on a probabilistic model of VDJ rearrangement, was used to identify disease-linked TCR variants. TCRdb reworked the public reads: Q25 trimming with fastp, MiXCR clone assembly, productive beta chains retained. When rows share a CDR3 protein, they turn into one entry using the most common DNA and genes. The V and J calls here are based on TCRdb, not the publication. Here the sample has 470,000 or so distinct CDR3 sequences; roughly 26% occur a single time. 0.85% to 1% of the sample lies in the top ten.

Here the chain combines TRBV5-1 and TRBJ1-1, with a tentative D gene TRBD1 over 6 matching bases. The specimen sequenced was blood, either unsorted or a sorted T cell fraction (not recorded which). The sequence derives from a male donor with ankylosing spondylitis. The DNA is TGCGCCAGCAGCCAAGCTGGACAGTTGAACACTGAAGCTTTCTTT. This sequence encodes CASSQAGQLNTEAFF.